Included here is one T cell receptor beta chain sequence, with context. The data derive from a study of cytomegalovirus exposure and HLA in healthy donors. In the PCR, 60 Vbeta and 13 Jbeta primers were used. Data came from immunoSEQ multiplex PCR; TCRdb stores just in-frame clones and leaves some out. The data contain 150,000 or so clones, about 83% of them seen just once; the ten biggest clones take up 10% to 15%. Healthy individuals who donated bone marrow served as the donors. The CDR3 spans 16 residues. Trimming removed 1 base from V and 3 bases from J; junction bases left unmatched: 3. Germline loops: CDR1 LNHNV, CDR2 YYDKDF (reference sequence).

This receptor was obtained from a man in his forties in good health and CMV-seropositive. The sequenced material came from PBMCs. The chain employs TRBV15 and TRBJ2-2; 9 bases align to TRBD2. DNA of the CDR3: TGTGCCACCAGCAGAGGGAGCGGGAGGTACACCGGGGAGCTGTTTTTT. As protein: CATSRGSGRYTGELFF.